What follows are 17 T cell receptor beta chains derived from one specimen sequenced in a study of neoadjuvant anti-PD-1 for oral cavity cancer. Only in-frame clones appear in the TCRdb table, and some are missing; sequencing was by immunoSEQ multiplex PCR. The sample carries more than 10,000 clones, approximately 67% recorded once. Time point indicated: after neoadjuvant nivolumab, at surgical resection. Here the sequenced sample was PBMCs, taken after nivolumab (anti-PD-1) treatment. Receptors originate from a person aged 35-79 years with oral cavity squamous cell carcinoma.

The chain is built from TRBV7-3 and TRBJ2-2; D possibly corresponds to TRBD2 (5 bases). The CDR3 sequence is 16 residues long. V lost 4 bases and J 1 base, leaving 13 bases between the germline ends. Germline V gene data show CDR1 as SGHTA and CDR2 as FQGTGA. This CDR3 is CASSSPGLKNTGELFF. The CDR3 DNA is TGTGCCAGCAGCTCCCCCGGACTCAAGAACACCGGGGAGCTGTTTTTT.

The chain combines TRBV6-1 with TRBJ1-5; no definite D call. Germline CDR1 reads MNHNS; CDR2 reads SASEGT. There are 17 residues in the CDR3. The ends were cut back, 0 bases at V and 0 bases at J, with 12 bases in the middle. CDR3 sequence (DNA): TGTGCCAGCAGTGAAGCCCGCAGGACTTATAGCAATCAGCCCCAGCATTTT. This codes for CASSEARRTYSNQPQHF.

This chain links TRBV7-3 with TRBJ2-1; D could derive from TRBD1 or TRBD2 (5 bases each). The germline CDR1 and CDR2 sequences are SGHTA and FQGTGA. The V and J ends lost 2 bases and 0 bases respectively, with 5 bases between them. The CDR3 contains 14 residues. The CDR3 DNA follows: TGTGCCAGCAGCTTAGGGGGCTCCTACAATGAGCAGTTCTTC. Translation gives CASSLGGSYNEQFF. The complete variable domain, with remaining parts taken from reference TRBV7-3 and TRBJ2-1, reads GAGVSQTPSNKVTEKGKYVELRCDPISGHTALYWYRQSLGQGPEFLIYFQGTGAADDSGLPNDRFFAVRPEGSVSTLKIQRTERGDSAVYLCASSLGGSYNEQFFGPGTRLTVL.

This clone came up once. CDR3 bases: TGTGCCAGCAGCTTTTACGGACTTTACGAGCAGTACTTC. Amino acids: CASSFYGLYEQYF. The chain joins TRBV5-6 to TRBJ2-7; D perhaps matches TRBD2 (5 bases). The CDR3 runs 13 residues. CDR1 is SGHDT, CDR2 YYEEEE, per germline. Trimming took off 2 bases at V and 4 bases at J, with 10 bases between the two ends. Filled out from reference TRBV5-6 and TRBJ2-7, the complete variable domain reads DAGVTQSPTHLIKTRGQQVTLRCSPKSGHDTVSWYQQALGQGPQFIFQYYEEEERQRGNFPDRFSGHQFPNYSSELNVNALLLGDSALYLCASSFYGLYEQYFGPGTRLTVT.

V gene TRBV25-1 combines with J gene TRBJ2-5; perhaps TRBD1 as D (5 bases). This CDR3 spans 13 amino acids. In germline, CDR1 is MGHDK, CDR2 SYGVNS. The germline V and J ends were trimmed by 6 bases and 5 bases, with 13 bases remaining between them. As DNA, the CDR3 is TGTGCCAGCAGGGGGCAAGGGCGGGAGACCCAGTACTTC. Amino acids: CASRGQGRETQYF. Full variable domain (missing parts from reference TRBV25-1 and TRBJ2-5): EADIYQTPRYLVIGTGKKITLECSQTMGHDKMYWYQQDPGMELHLIHYSYGVNSTEKGDLSSESTVSRIRTEHFPLTLESARPSHTSQYLCASRGQGRETQYFGPGTRLLVL.

The CDR3 loop reads CASSPEGGLMYGYTF. The CDR3 DNA reads TGTGCCAGCAGCCCTGAGGGGGGGTTGATGTATGGCTACACCTTC. The chain couples TRBV5-4 to TRBJ1-2, with D possibly matching TRBD1 (6 bases). The CDR3 has 15 amino acids. The germline V gene encodes CDR1 SGHNT and CDR2 YYREEE (reference sequence). The germline V and J ends were trimmed by 4 bases and 5 bases, with 18 bases remaining between them.

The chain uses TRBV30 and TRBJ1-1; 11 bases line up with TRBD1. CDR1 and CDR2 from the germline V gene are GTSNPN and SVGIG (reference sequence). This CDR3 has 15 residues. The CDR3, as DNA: TGTGCTGGAAAACCCGGGACAGGGGGATGGACTGAAGCTTTCTTT. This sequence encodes CAGKPGTGGWTEAFF.

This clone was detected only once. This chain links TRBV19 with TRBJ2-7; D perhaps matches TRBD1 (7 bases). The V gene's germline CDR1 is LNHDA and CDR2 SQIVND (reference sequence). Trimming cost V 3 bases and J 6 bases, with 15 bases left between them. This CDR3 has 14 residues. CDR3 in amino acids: CASSIRQGGGEQYF. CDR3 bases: TGTGCCAGTAGTATTCGGCAGGGGGGAGGCGAGCAGTACTTC.

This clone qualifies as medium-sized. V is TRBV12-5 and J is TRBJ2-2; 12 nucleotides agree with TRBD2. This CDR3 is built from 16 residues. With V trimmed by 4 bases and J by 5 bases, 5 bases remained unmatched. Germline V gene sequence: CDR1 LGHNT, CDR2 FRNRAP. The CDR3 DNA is TGTGCTAGTGGTTCGCGACTAGCGGGAGAAACCGGGGAGCTGTTTTTT. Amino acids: CASGSRLAGETGELFF.

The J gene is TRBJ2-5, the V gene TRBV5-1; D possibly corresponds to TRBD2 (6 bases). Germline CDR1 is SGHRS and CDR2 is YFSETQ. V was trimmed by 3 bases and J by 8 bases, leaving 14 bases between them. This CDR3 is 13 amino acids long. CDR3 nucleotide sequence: TGCGCCAGCAGCTCCCCCGGGACTTCCACCCAGTACTTC. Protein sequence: CASSSPGTSTQYF.

The CDR3 coding sequence is TGTGCCTGGAGTGTACACGCAGGGGTCGAGCAGTACTTC. This codes for CAWSVHAGVEQYF. The V gene is TRBV30, the J gene TRBJ2-7, with D possibly being TRBD1 (6 bases). Trimming removed 0 bases from V and 6 bases from J, with 12 bases in between. From germline, CDR1 is GTSNPN and CDR2 SVGIG (reference sequence). The CDR3 is made up of 13 amino acids.

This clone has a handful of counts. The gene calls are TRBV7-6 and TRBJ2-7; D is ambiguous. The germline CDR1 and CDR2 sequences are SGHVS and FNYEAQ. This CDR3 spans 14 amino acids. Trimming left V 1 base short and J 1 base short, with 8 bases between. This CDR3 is CASSLGPGSYEQYF. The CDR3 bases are TGTGCCAGCAGCTTAGGGCCGGGTTCCTACGAGCAGTACTTC.

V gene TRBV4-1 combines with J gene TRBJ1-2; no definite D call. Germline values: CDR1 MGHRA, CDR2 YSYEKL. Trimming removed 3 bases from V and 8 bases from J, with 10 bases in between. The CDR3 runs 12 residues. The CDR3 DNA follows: TGCGCCAGCAGCCATGAAAGGGAAGGCTACACCTTC. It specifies CASSHEREGYTF.

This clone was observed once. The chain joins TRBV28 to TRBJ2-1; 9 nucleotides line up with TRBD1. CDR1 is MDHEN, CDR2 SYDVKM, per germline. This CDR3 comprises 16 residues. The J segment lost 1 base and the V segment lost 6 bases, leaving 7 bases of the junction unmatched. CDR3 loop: CASSSYGQGSYNEQFF. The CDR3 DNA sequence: TGTGCCAGCAGCTCTTATGGACAGGGGTCCTACAATGAGCAGTTCTTC.

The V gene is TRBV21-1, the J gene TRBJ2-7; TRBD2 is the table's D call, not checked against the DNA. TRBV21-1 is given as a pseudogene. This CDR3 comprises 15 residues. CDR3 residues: CASSKVSREGGEQYF. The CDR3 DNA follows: TGTGCCAGCAGCAAAGTCTCGCGGGAGGGGGGAGAGCAGTACTTC.

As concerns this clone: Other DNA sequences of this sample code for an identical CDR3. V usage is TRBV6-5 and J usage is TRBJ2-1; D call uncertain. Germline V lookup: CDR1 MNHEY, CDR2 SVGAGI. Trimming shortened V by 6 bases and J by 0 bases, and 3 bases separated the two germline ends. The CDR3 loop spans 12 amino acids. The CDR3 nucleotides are TGTGCCAGCAGGGCCTCCTACAATGAGCAGTTCTTC. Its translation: CASRASYNEQFF.

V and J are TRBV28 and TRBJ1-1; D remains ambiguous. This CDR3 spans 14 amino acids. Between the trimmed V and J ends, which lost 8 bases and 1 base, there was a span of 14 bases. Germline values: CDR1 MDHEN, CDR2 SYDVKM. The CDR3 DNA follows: TGTGCCAGCCAAAAAGGTAACAGGAACACTGAAGCTTTCTTT. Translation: CASQKGNRNTEAFF.